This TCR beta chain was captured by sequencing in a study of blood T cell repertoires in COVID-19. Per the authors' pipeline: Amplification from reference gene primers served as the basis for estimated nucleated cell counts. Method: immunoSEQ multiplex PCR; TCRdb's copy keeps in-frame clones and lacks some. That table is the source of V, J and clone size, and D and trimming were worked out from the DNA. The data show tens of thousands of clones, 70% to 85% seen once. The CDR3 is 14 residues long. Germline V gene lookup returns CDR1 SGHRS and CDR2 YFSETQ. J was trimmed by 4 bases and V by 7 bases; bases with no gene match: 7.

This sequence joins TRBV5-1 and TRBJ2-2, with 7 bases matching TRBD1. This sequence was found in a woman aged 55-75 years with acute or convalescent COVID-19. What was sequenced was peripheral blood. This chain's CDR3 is CASVRPGGTGELFF. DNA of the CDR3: TGCGCCAGCGTCCGGCCAGGGGGCACCGGGGAGCTGTTTTTT.